Sequencing of this TCR beta chain was carried out in a study of T-cell reconstitution after alpha-beta-depleted transplantation in children. The CDR3 has 16 residues. Germline CDR1 is SGHKS and CDR2 is YYEKEE (reference sequence). Trimming pared 2 bases from V and 1 base from J, leaving 12 bases between. This clonotype was seen repeatedly, ten times or more. The target antigen is unknown. Study-wide results and caveats: Two months or so post-transplant, alpha-beta T cells reportedly derived from several hundred expanded graft clones. Some patients owed their high day-60 TCRbeta diversity to surviving recipient T cells and thymic progenitors. T cells produced anew were the main source of T-cell counts and diversity one year after transplant.

TCRbeta library preparation incorporated unique molecular identifiers. TCRdb redid the calling of the PCR reads with MiXCR, one entry per CDR3 protein. Altogether about 830,000 distinct CDR3 sequences are present, 15% to 20% being singletons, with the ten largest covering approximately 5%. This sample comprised PBMCs, mostly from graft donor cells, obtained 360 days after TCRalphabeta/CD19-depleted stem cell transplant. The chain recombines TRBV5-5 with TRBJ2-2; D call uncertain. The receptor's source is a male patient between 5 and 17 years old who had a stem cell transplant for acute lymphoblastic leukemia, so the T cells may come from the graft donor. This chain's CDR3 is CASSFYPLVNTGELFF. CDR3 in DNA: TGTGCCAGCAGCTTTTATCCTCTCGTGAACACCGGGGAGCTGTTTTTT. The full variable domain, with the rest looked up from reference TRBV5-5 and TRBJ2-2, is DAGVTQSPTHLIKTRGQQVTLRCSPISGHKSVSWYQQVLGQGPQFIFQYYEKEERGRGNFPDRFSARQFPNYSSELNVNALLLGDSALYLCASSFYPLVNTGELFFGEGSRLTVL.